This passage covers 19 T cell receptor beta chains from one sample sequenced in a study of T-cell memory formation after mild COVID-19. A single record per CDR3 protein comes from TCRdb applying MiXCR to the 5' RACE reads. The sample carries 500,000 to 600,000 distinct CDR3 sequences, approximately 19% recorded once. Sample: PBMCs or a T cell subset sorted from them (not recorded which). Receptors originate from an adult woman who had mild COVID-19 (a few samples of this study predate the infection). Cell type and time point are not known.

Only a few counts were recorded for this clonotype. This rearrangement joins TRBV6-2 or TRBV6-3 to TRBJ2-7; D may be TRBD2 (6 bases). The V end lost 5 bases, the J end lost 6 bases, and 17 bases lay between the germline ends. Looked up from germline, CDR1 is MNHEY and CDR2 is SVGEGT. The CDR3 runs 14 residues. The CDR3: CASSILEEEGEQYF. The CDR3 DNA sequence: TGTGCCAGCAGTATCCTCGAAGAGGAGGGCGAGCAGTACTTC.

This clonotype was detected ten times or more. The V call is TRBV24-1, the J call TRBJ2-3; 8 bases are a match to TRBD1. V was pared by 3 bases and J by 5 bases, with 6 bases of the junction left unmatched. Germline CDR1 is KGHDR and CDR2 is SFDVKD. The CDR3 runs to 15 residues. In nucleotides, the CDR3 is TGTGCCACCAGTGATCGGACAGGGATCGGAGATACGCAGTATTTT. Protein: CATSDRTGIGDTQYF.

This clonotype has just a few counts. This chain uses TRBV9 with TRBJ2-3; TRBD2 agrees at 7 bases. Germline CDR1 is SGDLS and CDR2 is YYNGEE. The V segment lost 0 bases and the J segment 2 bases; nucleotides outside the gene matches: 6. The CDR3 has 16 residues. CDR3 loop: CASSVEPGLPTDTQYF. The DNA of the CDR3 is TGTGCCAGCAGCGTAGAACCGGGACTACCCACAGATACGCAGTATTTT.

V usage is TRBV7-3 and J usage is TRBJ2-1, with TRBD1 matching 9 bases. The V gene's germline CDR1 is SGHTA and CDR2 FQGTGA. V lost 4 bases and J lost 7; bases outside the gene matches: 8. This CDR3 is 15 amino acids long. The CDR3 DNA reads TGTGCCAGCAGCTCCTCGTTGGACAGGGGAAATGAGCAGTTCTTC. This gives the protein CASSSSLDRGNEQFF.

The chain recombines TRBV7-9 with TRBJ2-2; 8 bases line up with TRBD1. Germline-derived CDR1 and CDR2 are SEHNR and FQNEAQ (reference sequence). This CDR3 spans 20 amino acids. V shed 4 bases, J shed 0 bases, and the junction held 16 bases outside the gene matches. The CDR3 here is CASSSDYRGYAITNTGELFF. CDR3 in DNA: TGTGCCAGCAGCTCCGACTACAGGGGGTACGCCATTACGAACACCGGGGAGCTGTTTTTT.

The chain links TRBV29-1 to TRBJ2-7; D call uncertain. In germline, CDR1 is SQVTM, CDR2 ANQGSEA. Trimming pared 0 bases from V and 0 bases from J, leaving 9 bases between. This CDR3 has 14 residues. This CDR3 is CSVEDLGTSYEQYF. CDR3 DNA: TGCAGCGTTGAAGATCTTGGAACCTCCTACGAGCAGTACTTC.

The chain combines TRBV6-5 with TRBJ1-1; D may be TRBD1 (5 bases). Germline V gene sequence: CDR1 MNHEY, CDR2 SVGAGI. V was cut by 5 bases and J by 0 bases, with 13 bases left in between. The CDR3 is 15 residues long. CDR3 in amino acids: CASSLDSRLNTEAFF. CDR3 DNA sequence: TGTGCCAGCAGTCTCGACAGCCGATTGAACACTGAAGCTTTCTTT.

This clonotype was found a few times. The rearrangement uses TRBV13 and TRBJ1-1; 7 bases line up with TRBD1. After removal of 7 bases from V and 0 bases from J, the junction contained 2 bases not matched to a gene. The length of the CDR3 is 13 residues. Germline V CDR1 and CDR2: PRHDT, FYEKMQ (reference sequence). CDR3 bases: TGTGCCAGCAACCAGGGGGTGAACACTGAAGCTTTCTTT. It codes for CASNQGVNTEAFF.

This clonotype has just a few counts. The chain combines TRBV5-1 with TRBJ1-2; TRBD1 agrees at 7 bases. The length of the CDR3 is 14 residues. V lost 6 bases and J lost 2; bases outside the gene matches: 7. The germline V gene has CDR1 SGHRS and CDR2 YFSETQ. The CDR3 DNA follows: TGCGCCAGCACCTGGGACAGCCTAAACTATGGCTACACCTTC. The encoded protein is CASTWDSLNYGYTF.

The chain is built from TRBV5-6 and TRBJ1-2; 11 bases map to TRBD1. The trim removed 3 bases at V and 5 bases at J, leaving 3 bases unmatched. Germline V gives CDR1 SGHDT, CDR2 YYEEEE. The length of the CDR3 is 14 residues. CDR3 bases: TGTGCCAGCAGCTGGGACAGGGGGGAGTATGGCTACACCTTC. Protein product: CASSWDRGEYGYTF.

This clonotype has a handful of counts. The rearrangement links TRBV5-5 to TRBJ2-3, with no clear D. Germline CDR1 reads SGHKS; CDR2 reads YYEKEE (reference sequence). Deletions cut 1 base from V and 3 bases from J, with 9 bases between. The CDR3 spans 14 residues. As DNA, the CDR3 is TGTGCCAGCAGCTTGCCCATGACTACAGATACGCAGTATTTT. This gives the protein CASSLPMTTDTQYF.

This clonotype was seen more than once but under ten times. The chain employs TRBV6-5 and TRBJ2-3; possible D gene TRBD2, 5 bases. V gave up 5 bases and J gave up 4 bases, with 16 bases separating them. This CDR3 contains 15 residues. Germline values: CDR1 MNHEY, CDR2 SVGAGI. CDR3 sequence (DNA): TGTGCCAGCAGTCGGAATCGGGGTTCGGCAGATACGCAGTATTTT. Its protein product is CASSRNRGSADTQYF.

The sample holds a few counts of this clonotype. V and J are TRBV7-2 and TRBJ1-3, with D possibly TRBD1 on 5 matching bases. Germline values: CDR1 SGHTA, CDR2 FQGNSA. The CDR3 loop spans 16 amino acids. The V end was cut by 6 bases, the J end by 0 bases, with 15 bases between. CDR3 amino acids: CASSFVGQDSGNTIYF. The CDR3 nucleotides are TGTGCCAGCAGTTTTGTAGGACAAGACTCTGGAAACACCATATATTTT.

V usage is TRBV12-3 or TRBV12-4 and J usage is TRBJ2-7; 12 bases align to TRBD1. The CDR3 contains 15 residues. Trimming at V came to 4 bases and at J to 3 bases, leaving 4 bases not matched to a gene. This CDR3 reads CASSWGQGAVYEQYF. The CDR3 DNA follows: TGTGCCAGCAGTTGGGGACAGGGGGCTGTCTACGAGCAGTACTTC.

This chain uses TRBV15 with TRBJ2-2, with a weak D call TRBD1 (5 bases). Trimming removed 2 bases at V and 2 bases at J, with 12 bases between. The CDR3 is 16 residues long. CDR1 LNHNV and CDR2 YYDKDF come from the germline V gene (reference sequence). This CDR3 reads CATSRQLDRNTGELFF. The CDR3 DNA follows: TGTGCCACCAGCAGACAACTCGACAGAAACACCGGGGAGCTGTTTTTT.

This clonotype occurred a few times. This rearrangement joins TRBV3-1 to TRBJ2-5; 7 bases map to TRBD2. Germline-derived CDR1 and CDR2 are LGHDT and YNNKEL (reference sequence). V shed 4 bases, J shed 0 bases, and the junction held 8 bases outside the gene matches. The CDR3 sequence is 16 residues long. The CDR3 region has the DNA TGTGCCAGCAGCCGCTCGGGGAGGGTGTACCAAGAGACCCAGTACTTC. It translates to CASSRSGRVYQETQYF.

V and J are TRBV29-1 and TRBJ1-1, with D uncertain. This CDR3 contains 11 residues. Per germline, CDR1 SQVTM and CDR2 ANQGSEA. V shed 5 bases and J shed 5 bases, with 9 bases lying between them. CDR3 protein: CSVMGGTEAFF. In DNA, the CDR3 is TGCAGCGTTATGGGTGGGACTGAAGCTTTCTTT.

This clonotype was found many times. Relative to the germline gene, one junction end is altered; a read error may explain this. V usage is TRBV5-1 and J usage is TRBJ1-4; TRBD1 matches 9 bases. The CDR3 is made up of 14 amino acids. Germline CDR1 reads SGHRS; CDR2 reads YFSETQ. This chain's CDR3 is CASSLGQGNEKLFF. In DNA form, the CDR3 reads TGTGCCAGCAGCTTGGGACAGGGAAATGAAAAACTGTTTTTT.

The table lists this clonotype with a few counts. The chain combines TRBV12-3 or TRBV12-4 with TRBJ1-1, with TRBD1 matching over 8 bases. The CDR3 has 11 residues. With 6 bases clipped from V and 10 bases from J, the junction kept 4 bases outside the gene matches. The DNA of the CDR3 is TGTGCCAGCAGGACAGGGGACCGAGCTTTCTTT. Its protein is CASRTGDRAFF.